One sample yielded the 12 T cell receptor beta chains listed below, sequenced in a study of vaccination effects on CD4 cells after COVID-19. Using viral peptide pools, the ViraFEST assay grew out antigen-specific CD4+ T cells prior to sequencing. The culture ran for roughly ten days before CD4+ T cells were isolated. Each participant received a vaccine that was either BNT162b2 or mRNA-1273, given as two doses. These TCRs' antigens remain unknown. Assay used: immunoSEQ multiplex PCR; TCRdb lists only in-frame clones, some missing. The sample lists tens of thousands of clones; under 85% were seen once. This specimen was CD4+ T cells from PBMCs cultured with HCoV-OC43 spike peptides, taken after COVID-19 vaccination. Subset reported: HCoV-OC43 spike overlapping peptide pool stimulation. Receptor source: a human donor who received a COVID-19 vaccine.

The chain combines TRBV4-1 with TRBJ1-6; 7 bases are a match to TRBD1. The CDR3 runs to 17 residues. V shed 4 bases, J shed 0 bases, and the junction held 6 bases outside the gene matches. Germline CDR1 is MGHRA and CDR2 is YSYEKL. The CDR3 loop is CASSPGTALSYNSPLHF. For the CDR3, the DNA is TGCGCCAGCAGCCCTGGGACAGCTCTCTCCTATAATTCACCCCTCCACTTT.

This chain links TRBV3-1 (or the pseudogene TRBV3-2) with TRBJ2-7; D gene uncertain. The V end was cut by 2 bases, the J end by 4 bases, with 15 bases between. There are 15 residues in the CDR3. Per the germline V gene, CDR1 is LGHDT and CDR2 is YNNKEL (reference sequence). CDR3 residues: CASSQPGSRNYEQYV. The CDR3 nucleotides are TGTGCCAGCAGCCAACCAGGCAGCCGAAATTACGAGCAGTACGTC.

The CDR3 region has the DNA TGTGCCAGCAGTCGAGGTGGCCTCTCCACAGATACGCAGTATTTT. This gives the protein CASSRGGLSTDTQYF. The chain is built from TRBV2 and TRBJ2-3; D gene unclear. Trimming left V 5 bases short and J 2 bases short, with 14 bases between. The CDR3 has 15 residues. The germline V gene encodes CDR1 SNHLY and CDR2 FYNNEI. Full variable domain (missing parts from reference TRBV2 and TRBJ2-3): EPEVTQTPSHQVTQMGQEVILRCVPISNHLYFYWYRQILGQKVEFLVSFYNNEISEKSEIFDDQFSVERPDGSNFTLKIRSTKLEDSAMYFCASSRGGLSTDTQYFGPGTRLTVL.

The V call is TRBV18, the J call TRBJ2-7; 10 bases map to TRBD1. Germline V gene lookup returns CDR1 KGHSH and CDR2 LQKENI. J gave up 4 bases and V 4 bases, and 1 base lay outside the gene matches. This CDR3 region has 13 residues. CDR3 DNA sequence: TGTGCCAGCTCACGACAGGGGGCTTACGAGCAGTACGTC. The encoded protein is CASSRQGAYEQYV.

The rearrangement joins TRBV5-1 to TRBJ2-3, with 7 nucleotides matching TRBD2. The CDR3 has 16 residues. CDR1 SGHRS and CDR2 YFSETQ come from the germline V gene. Germline trimming cut 3 bases from V and 4 bases from J; bases unmatched to any gene: 11. CDR3 residues: CASSSGLAASPDTQYF. In DNA, the CDR3 is TGCGCCAGCAGCTCGGGGCTAGCGGCAAGCCCAGATACGCAGTATTTT.

The chain carries TRBV3-1 (or the pseudogene TRBV3-2) and TRBJ1-3, with D perhaps matching TRBD1 (5 bases). The germline CDR1 and CDR2 sequences are LGHDT and YNNKEL (reference sequence). Trimming shortened V by 5 bases and J by 2 bases, and 16 bases separated the two germline ends. The CDR3 extends over 16 amino acids. CDR3 in amino acids: CASSETGPITGNTIYF. The CDR3 region has the DNA TGTGCCAGCAGCGAAACGGGACCGATTACTGGAAACACCATATATTTT.

The V gene is TRBV6-5, the J gene TRBJ1-2; the D is unclear. The V gene's germline CDR1 is MNHEY and CDR2 SVGAGI. The germline V and J ends were trimmed by 7 bases and 3 bases, with 15 bases remaining between them. The CDR3 runs to 14 residues. This chain's CDR3 is CASTPRALYYGYTF. The CDR3 nucleotides are TGTGCCAGCACACCTAGGGCCCTATACTATGGCTACACCTTC.

The chain links TRBV4-3 to TRBJ2-5, with 8 nucleotides matching TRBD1. The CDR3 consists of 17 residues. The germline V gene has CDR1 LGHNA and CDR2 YSLEER. J was trimmed by 7 bases and V by 2 bases; bases with no gene match: 15. The CDR3, as DNA: TGCGCCAGCAGCCAAAACCCCCACAGGGGGAATATTGGGACCCAGTACTTC. It is translated as CASSQNPHRGNIGTQYF.

The CDR3 loop is CASSQAGTGSPNTGELFF. The CDR3 DNA follows: TGCGCCAGCAGCCAAGCCGGGACAGGGTCCCCGAACACCGGGGAGCTGTTTTTT. The chain is built from TRBV4-1 and TRBJ2-2; 9 nucleotides line up with TRBD1. The CDR3 consists of 18 residues. Unmatched junction bases numbered 6, after V lost 1 base and J lost 0 bases. CDR1 MGHRA and CDR2 YSYEKL come from the germline V gene.

This clone was picked up one time. J is TRBJ1-1 and V is TRBV5-5, with 8 bases identical to TRBD1. V gave up 0 bases and J gave up 4 bases; unmatched junction bases: 11. Germline V CDR1 and CDR2: SGHKS, YYEKEE (reference sequence). The CDR3 sequence is 17 residues long. The CDR3 loop is CASSLVGQGALGTEAFF. The CDR3 nucleotides read TGTGCCAGCAGCTTGGTAGGGCAGGGGGCTTTGGGCACTGAAGCTTTCTTT.

This clone was seen a handful of times. This sequence joins TRBV25-1 and TRBJ2-1; 7 positions agree with TRBD1. CDR3 length equals 13 residues. The V gene end was trimmed by 4 bases and the J gene end by 7 bases; junction bases not matched to a gene: 4. Germline V gene data show CDR1 as MGHDK and CDR2 as SYGVNS. The CDR3: CASSATRGNEQFF. The CDR3 DNA reads as TGTGCCAGCAGTGCAACCAGGGGGAATGAGCAGTTCTTC.

V usage is TRBV27 and J usage is TRBJ2-3; 11 bases align to TRBD2. CDR1 is MNHEY and CDR2 is SMNVEV in the germline V gene (reference sequence). The CDR3 spans 19 residues. V dropped 6 bases and J dropped 0; count of bases not matched to a gene: 14. CDR3 coding DNA: TGTGCCAGCAGCTTTGGTCTAGCGGGGGGTTACACTAGCACAGATACGCAGTATTTT. This sequence encodes CASSFGLAGGYTSTDTQYF.